This TCR beta chain was observed in a study of CD8+ T cells in alopecia areata. Study results and caveats: While tofacitinib was given, many expanded lesional clones persisted in scalp and blood.

Extracted from the samples, RNA was reverse transcribed into cDNA to serve as the sequencing template. TCRdb keeps only in-frame clones here, not all; method: immunoSEQ multiplex PCR. The sample has roughly 64,000 clones, 46% seen once. Documented treatment: oral pan-JAK inhibitor, 5-10 mg twice daily. Alopecia areata patients provided lesional scalp punch biopsies and peripheral blood, both collected for the study. Comments on this clone: The antigen remains undetermined.

Germline values: CDR1 MGHRA, CDR2 YSYEKL. The CDR3 is made up of 15 amino acids. The ends were cut back, 1 base at V and 2 bases at J, with 11 bases in the middle. The J gene is TRBJ2-5, the V gene TRBV4-1; possibly TRBD1 for D (6 bases). Specimen: CD8+ T cells sorted from blood, collected at approximately week 36, from a patient treated with tofacitinib. The TCR originated in a human donor with alopecia areata. CDR3 in amino acids: CASSQAKGGQETQYF. The CDR3 DNA sequence: TGCGCCAGCAGCCAAGCCAAAGGGGGTCAAGAGACCCAGTACTTC.